This T cell receptor (beta chain) was observed in a study of blood T cell repertoires in COVID-19. About the research overall: Samples taken during acute and convalescent COVID-19 were collected in the United States, Italy and Spain.

In the original processing: Cell counts per sample came from amplifying reference gene primers. Profiling relied on immunoSEQ multiplex PCR, and the TCRdb table lists in-frame clones only, not all of them. That table gives V, J and clone size, and the DNA gave D and trimming. The sample lists 40,000 to 50,000 clones, nearly 90% occurring once. The CDR3 is 13 amino acids. Germline assignment: CDR1 KGHSH and CDR2 LQKENI. Trimming left V 0 bases short and J 4 bases short, with 4 bases between. V gene TRBV18 combines with J gene TRBJ2-1; D gene unclear. The specimen was peripheral blood. This clonotype originated in a human donor in a cohort sampled during active COVID-19. In DNA, the CDR3 is TGTGCCAGCTCACCACCGGAGTACAATGAGCAGTTCTTC. Its translation is CASSPPEYNEQFF.